This TCR beta chain was obtained from a study of response to subunit inactivated influenza vaccine. This CDR3 region has 13 residues. The ends lost 5 bases at V and 7 bases at J; junction bases unmatched: 5. CDR1 LNHNV and CDR2 YYDKDF come from the germline V gene (reference sequence). TCRdb re-derived calls from the RT-PCR reads in MiXCR, one entry per CDR3 protein. In the table there are about 180,000 distinct CDR3 sequences, 9.2% of which are singletons. The genes are TRBV15 and TRBJ2-1; 7 bases are a match to TRBD1. This specimen consisted of non-naive T cells sorted from PBMCs, obtained on the day of vaccination. This sequence was found in a man aged 45-60 years who received an inactivated influenza vaccine. The CDR3: CATSSGQLNEQFF. DNA for the CDR3: TGTGCCACCAGCTCGGGACAGCTGAATGAGCAGTTCTTC. The whole variable domain, filled in from reference TRBV15 and TRBJ2-1, reads DAMVIQNPRYQVTQFGKPVTLSCSQTLNHNVMYWYQQKSSQAPKLLFHYYDKDFNNEADTPDNFQSRRPNTSFCFLDIRSPGLGDTAMYLCATSSGQLNEQFFGPGTRLTVL.